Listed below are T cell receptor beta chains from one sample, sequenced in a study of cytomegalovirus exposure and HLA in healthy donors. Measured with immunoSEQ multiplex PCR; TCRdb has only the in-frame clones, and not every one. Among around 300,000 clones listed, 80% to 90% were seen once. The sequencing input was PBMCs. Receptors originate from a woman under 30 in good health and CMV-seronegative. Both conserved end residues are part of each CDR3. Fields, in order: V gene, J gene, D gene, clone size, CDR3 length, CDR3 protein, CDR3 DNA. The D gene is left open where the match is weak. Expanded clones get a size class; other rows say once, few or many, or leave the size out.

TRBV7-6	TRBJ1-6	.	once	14	CASSPDSRDSPLHF	TGTGCCAGCAGTCCGGACAGCCGAGATTCACCCCTCCACTTT
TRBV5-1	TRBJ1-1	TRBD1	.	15	CASSLGDRGVTEAFF	TGCGCCAGCAGCTTAGGGGACAGGGGGGTCACTGAAGCTTTCTTT
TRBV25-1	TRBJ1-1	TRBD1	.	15	CASSESGTAYTEAFF	TGTGCCAGCAGTGAATCGGGGACAGCCTACACTGAAGCTTTCTTT
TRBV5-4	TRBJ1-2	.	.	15	CASSLAGGTNYGYTF	TGTGCCAGCAGCTTGGCGGGGGGCACTAACTATGGCTACACCTTC
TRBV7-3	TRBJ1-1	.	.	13	CASSYTEGTEAFF	TGTGCCAGCAGCTATACTGAGGGCACTGAAGCTTTCTTT
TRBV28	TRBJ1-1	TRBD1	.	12	CASSRQGAEAFF	TGTGCCAGCAGTCGGCAGGGGGCTGAAGCTTTCTTT
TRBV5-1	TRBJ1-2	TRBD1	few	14	CASSPMDRFYGYTF	TGCGCCAGCAGCCCGATGGACAGGTTCTATGGCTACACCTTC
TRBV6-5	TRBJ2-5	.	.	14	CASSYSNQGETQYF	TGTGCCAGCAGTTACTCGAACCAGGGGGAGACCCAGTACTTC
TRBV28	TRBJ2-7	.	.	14	CASSLGQTAYEQYF	TGTGCCAGCAGTCTGGGCCAGACGGCCTACGAGCAGTACTTC
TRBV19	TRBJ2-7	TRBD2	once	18	CASSIALAGGRTPYEQYF	TGTGCCAGTAGTATAGCACTAGCGGGGGGGCGGACCCCCTACGAGCAGTACTTC
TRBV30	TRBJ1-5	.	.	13	CAWSLNSNQPQHF	TGTGCCTGGAGTTTAAATAGCAATCAGCCCCAGCATTTT
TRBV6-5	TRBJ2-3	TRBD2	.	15	CASSSGTRGTDTQYF	TGTGCCAGCAGCAGCGGGACTAGGGGCACAGATACGCAGTATTTT
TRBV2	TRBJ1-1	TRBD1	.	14	CASSEVGGRTEAFF	TGTGCCAGCAGTGAGGTAGGGGGCCGGACTGAAGCTTTCTTT
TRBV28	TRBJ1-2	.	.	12	CASSRRGDGYTF	TGTGCCAGCAGCCGCAGGGGCGATGGCTACACCTTC
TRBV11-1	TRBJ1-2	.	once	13	CASSLVGGRSYTF	TGTGCCAGCAGCTTAGTAGGGGGAAGAAGCTACACCTTC
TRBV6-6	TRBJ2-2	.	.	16	CASRRRAESDTGELFF	TGTGCCAGCAGACGGCGCGCGGAGTCAGACACCGGGGAGCTGTTTTTT
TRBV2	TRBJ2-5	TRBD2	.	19	CATKVRLVTSGGPQETQYF	TGTGCCACAAAAGTTCGGCTCGTGACTAGCGGGGGTCCACAAGAGACCCAGTACTTC
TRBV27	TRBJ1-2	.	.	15	CASSFSGGRGYGYTF	TGTGCCAGCAGTTTTTCCGGGGGGCGAGGATATGGCTACACCTTC
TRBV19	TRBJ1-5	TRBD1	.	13	CASSSDRGPSQHF	TGTGCCAGTAGTTCGGACAGGGGGCCATCCCAGCATTTT
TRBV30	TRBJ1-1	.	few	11	CAWSVRYEAFF	TGTGCCTGGAGTGTTCGCTATGAAGCTTTCTTT
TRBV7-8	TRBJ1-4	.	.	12	CASSIPGEKLFF	TGTGCCAGCAGCATCCCCGGGGAAAAACTGTTTTTT
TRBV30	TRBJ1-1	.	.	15	CAWSDPSGGGTEAFF	TGTGCCTGGAGTGACCCTTCGGGGGGAGGGACTGAAGCTTTCTTT
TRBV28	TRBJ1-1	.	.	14	CASTHLQGNTEAFF	TGTGCCAGCACCCACTTACAGGGGAACACTGAAGCTTTCTTT
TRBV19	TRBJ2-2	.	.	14	CASSIEQLTGELFF	TGTGCCAGTAGTATAGAGCAGTTGACCGGGGAGCTGTTTTTT
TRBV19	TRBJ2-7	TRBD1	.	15	CASSIPGQGSYEQYF	TGTGCCAGTAGTATCCCGGGACAGGGTTCCTACGAGCAGTACTTC
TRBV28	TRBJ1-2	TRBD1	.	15	CASSFGAGGIYGYTF	TGTGCCAGCAGTTTCGGAGCAGGGGGAATCTATGGCTACACCTTC
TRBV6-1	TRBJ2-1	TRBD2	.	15	CASSAGTSGINEQFF	TGTGCCAGCAGTGCCGGGACTAGCGGGATCAATGAGCAGTTCTTC
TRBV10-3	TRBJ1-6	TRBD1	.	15	CAISLDRANNSPLHF	TGTGCCATCAGCCTTGACAGGGCGAACAATTCACCCCTCCACTTT
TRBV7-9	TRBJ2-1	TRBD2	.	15	CASSSLAFAGNEQFF	TGTGCCAGCAGCTCACTAGCGTTTGCGGGGAATGAGCAGTTCTTC
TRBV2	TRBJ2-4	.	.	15	CASDFGSLAKNIQYF	TGTGCCAGCGACTTCGGGTCACTAGCCAAAAACATTCAGTACTTC
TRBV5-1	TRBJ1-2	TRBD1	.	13	CASSIGTGSYYTF	TGCGCCAGCAGCATTGGGACAGGGAGTTACTACACCTTC
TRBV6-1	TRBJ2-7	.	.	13	CASRATIPYEQYF	TGTGCCAGCAGGGCAACGATCCCCTACGAGCAGTACTTC
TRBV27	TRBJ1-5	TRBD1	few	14	CASRTGGGNQPQHF	TGTGCCAGCAGGACAGGGGGAGGCAATCAGCCCCAGCATTTT
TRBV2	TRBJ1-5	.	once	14	CASSDGQFNQPQHF	TGTGCCAGCAGTGATGGGCAGTTCAATCAGCCCCAGCATTTT
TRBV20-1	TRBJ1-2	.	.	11	CSASPNYGYTF	TGCAGTGCTAGCCCGAACTATGGCTACACCTTC
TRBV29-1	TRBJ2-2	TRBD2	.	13	CSVGRGETGELFF	TGCAGCGTGGGCCGGGGGGAAACCGGGGAGCTGTTTTTT
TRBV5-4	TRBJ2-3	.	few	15	CASSLSDLRTDKQYF	TGTGCCAGCAGCTTGTCCGACCTACGCACAGATAAGCAGTATTTT
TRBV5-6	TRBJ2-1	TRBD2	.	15	CASSLRTSSYNEQFF	TGTGCCAGCAGCCTAAGGACTAGCTCCTACAATGAGCAGTTCTTC
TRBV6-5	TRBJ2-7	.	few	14	CASSYSRGNHEQYF	TGTGCCAGCAGTTACTCAAGGGGGAACCACGAGCAGTACTTC
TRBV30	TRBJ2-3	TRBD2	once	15	CAWSVLAGGTDTQYF	TGTGCCTGGAGTGTACTAGCGGGGGGCACAGATACGCAGTATTTT
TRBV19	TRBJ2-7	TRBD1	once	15	CASSLEDRGSYEQYF	TGTGCCAGTAGTCTAGAGGACAGGGGCTCCTACGAGCAGTACTTC
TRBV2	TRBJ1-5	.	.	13	CASSKDINQPQHF	TGTGCCAGCAGTAAAGATATAAATCAGCCCCAGCATTTT
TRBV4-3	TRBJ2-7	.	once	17	CASSQGGGVAAPYEQYF	TGCGCCAGCAGCCAAGGGGGTGGAGTAGCGGCCCCCTACGAGCAGTACTTC
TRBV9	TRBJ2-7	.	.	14	CASSARQDFYEQYF	TGTGCCAGCAGCGCCCGACAGGACTTCTACGAGCAGTACTTC
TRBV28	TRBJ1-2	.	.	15	CASTRLTGANYGYTF	TGTGCCAGCACCAGATTAACGGGGGCTAACTATGGCTACACCTTC
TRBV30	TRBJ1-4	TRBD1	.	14	CAWRNRGLGEKLFF	TGTGCCTGGAGGAACAGGGGGTTGGGTGAAAAACTGTTTTTT
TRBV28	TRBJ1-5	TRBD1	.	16	CASSLAGGFGNQPQHF	TGTGCCAGCAGTTTGGCAGGGGGCTTCGGTAATCAGCCCCAGCATTTT
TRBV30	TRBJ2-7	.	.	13	CAWSARASYEQYF	TGTGCCTGGAGTGCCAGGGCCTCCTACGAGCAGTACTTC